The rows below give T cell receptor beta chains drawn from one sample of a study of siplizumab effects on memory and regulatory T cells. TCRdb keeps only in-frame clones here, not all; method: immunoSEQ multiplex PCR. The repertoire holds about 110,000 clones, about 90% seen once, with 0.75% in the top ten. Sequencing was performed on Tregs sorted from blood. These receptors all come from a human donor in good health. Both conserved end residues are part of each CDR3. Each record gives: J gene, D gene, clone size, V gene, CDR3 protein, CDR3 DNA. The D gene is left open where the match is weak. Clone sizes are given selectively: once, few, many, or a class where the clone is expanded.

J: TRBJ2-3; D: -; size: once; V: TRBV6-5; CDR3: CASSYSSGSSTDTQYF; DNA: TGTGCCAGCAGTTACTCCTCAGGATCGAGCACAGATACGCAGTATTTT
J: TRBJ2-1; D: TRBD2; size: few; V: TRBV19; CDR3: CASSPQASGYEQFF; DNA: TGTGCCAGTAGCCCCCAGGCTAGCGGATATGAGCAGTTCTTC
J: TRBJ1-5; D: -; size: -; V: TRBV15; CDR3: CATSRGLQGGGFSQPQHF; DNA: TGTGCCACCAGCAGAGGTCTACAGGGAGGGGGGTTCAGTCAGCCCCAGCATTTT
J: TRBJ1-1; D: -; size: -; V: TRBV7-8; CDR3: CASSLAWPGSTEAFF; DNA: TGTGCCAGCAGCTTAGCATGGCCCGGTAGCACTGAAGCTTTCTTT
J: TRBJ2-4; D: TRBD1; size: -; V: TRBV6-1; CDR3: CASSGTVLAKNIQYF; DNA: TGTGCCAGCAGCGGGACAGTGCTAGCCAAAAACATTCAGTACTTC
J: TRBJ2-1; D: TRBD2; size: -; V: TRBV11-3; CDR3: CASSFVIAGALYNEQFF; DNA: TGTGCCAGCAGCTTCGTAATAGCGGGAGCCTTGTACAATGAGCAGTTCTTC
J: TRBJ2-7; D: -; size: -; V: TRBV19; CDR3: CASSIVDAEQYF; DNA: TGTGCCAGTAGTATAGTAGATGCCGAGCAGTACTTC
J: TRBJ2-7; D: -; size: once; V: TRBV29-1; CDR3: CSVQGQIYEQYF; DNA: TGCAGCGTGCAAGGACAGATCTACGAGCAGTACTTC
J: TRBJ1-2; D: -; size: -; V: TRBV5-1; CDR3: CASSPWGGEGYGYTF; DNA: TGCGCCAGCAGCCCCTGGGGGGGCGAGGGCTATGGCTACACCTTC
J: TRBJ1-1; D: -; size: -; V: TRBV6-5; CDR3: CASSYSRGRITTEAFF; DNA: TGTGCCAGCAGTTACTCGAGGGGCAGGATAACCACTGAAGCTTTCTTT
J: TRBJ1-5; D: -; size: -; V: TRBV6-6; CDR3: CASSYVGNSNQPQHF; DNA: TGTGCCAGCAGTTACGTCGGCAATAGCAATCAGCCCCAGCATTTT